The T cell receptor beta chain described here comes from a study of blood T cell repertoires in COVID-19. Study overall: Sites in the United States, Italy and Spain provided acute and convalescent COVID-19 samples.

Method: immunoSEQ multiplex PCR; TCRdb's copy keeps in-frame clones and lacks some. The sample has 150,000 or so clones; approximately 78% are singletons. From germline, CDR1 is MGHDK and CDR2 SYGVNS. The CDR3 extends over 15 amino acids. V dropped 1 base and J dropped 0 bases, with 6 bases sitting between them. The sequenced sample consisted of peripheral blood. The receptor's source is a human donor with acute or convalescent COVID-19. The donor label of this sample is uncertain. The genes are TRBV25-1 and TRBJ1-4, with D hard to call. In DNA form, the CDR3 reads TGTGCCAGCAGTGAATTCCCCGCAACTAATGAAAAACTGTTTTTT. As protein: CASSEFPATNEKLFF.